This passage covers 12 T cell receptor beta chains from one sample sequenced in a study of post-analysis software for immune sequencing data. Whole-study results and caveats: Controls showed lower frequencies than patients for several TRBV segments, and TRBV5-6, TRBV5-1 and TRBV20-1 were among these.

Tagging with unique molecular identifiers was a feature of the TCR beta cDNA libraries. MiXCR, run by TCRdb on the PCR reads, gives a single entry per CDR3 protein. The sample yields roughly 570,000 distinct CDR3 sequences, roughly 34% seen once. No antigen has been identified for these receptors. Sequencing was performed on blood. These receptors originate from a girl under 18 with multiple sclerosis.

This chain connects TRBV7-3 to TRBJ2-1, with TRBD1 matching over 11 bases. The CDR3 extends over 15 amino acids. In germline, CDR1 is SGHTA, CDR2 FQGTGA. Trimming at V came to 7 bases and at J to 10 bases, leaving 12 bases not matched to a gene. The CDR3 nucleotides are TGTGCCAGCATCTTGAGGGATGGGACAGGGGGGGAGCAGTTCTTC. Translated, it gives CASILRDGTGGEQFF.

This clonotype came up a few times. V and J are TRBV5-1 and TRBJ1-6; no firm D call. V gave up 4 bases and J gave up 8 bases, with 13 bases separating them. The CDR3 loop spans 14 amino acids. Germline loops: CDR1 SGHRS, CDR2 YFSETQ. CDR3 in amino acids: CASSLADLYSPLHF. CDR3 DNA sequence: TGCGCCAGCAGCCTGGCGGACCTTTATTCACCCCTCCACTTT. Looking up the rest from reference TRBV5-1 and TRBJ1-6 gives the full variable domain: KAGVTQTPRYLIKTRGQQVTLSCSPISGHRSVSWYQQTPGQGLQFLFEYFSETQRNKGNFPGRFSGRQFSNSRSEMNVSTLELGDSALYLCASSLADLYSPLHFGNGTRLTVT.

This clonotype was observed a handful of times. The chain has TRBV7-3 and TRBJ2-5, with a possible D match to TRBD2 (5 bases). CDR3 length: 15 amino acids. Germline CDR1 and CDR2: SGHTA and FQGTGA. V lost 5 bases, J lost 7 bases, and 20 bases lay in between. The chain's CDR3 is CASSPGKSGVGTQYF. DNA of the CDR3: TGTGCCAGCAGCCCTGGAAAGAGCGGAGTGGGGACCCAGTACTTC.

This clonotype was seen a handful of times. The chain links TRBV29-1 to TRBJ2-1, with D maybe TRBD1 (5 bases). Germline V CDR1 and CDR2: SQVTM, ANQGSEA. The germline V and J ends were trimmed by 0 bases and 7 bases, with 13 bases remaining between them. CDR3 length: 14 residues. The CDR3 nucleotides read TGCAGCGTTGAAGATGGACCAGGGCTGAATGAGCAGTTCTTC. Translation gives CSVEDGPGLNEQFF.

Points on this clonotype: An end of the junction does not agree with germline; a read error may underlie this. The CDR3 here is CAIGETSWERETQYF. In DNA, the CDR3 is TGTGCCATCGGTGAAACTAGCTGGGAGAGAGAGACCCAGTACTTC. This chain uses TRBV10-3 with TRBJ2-7; tentatively, D is TRBD2 (6 bases). The J call is uncertain, as TRBJ2-5 better fits the DNA end. Germline values: CDR1 ENHRY, CDR2 SYGVKD. The CDR3 loop spans 15 amino acids.

This chain connects TRBV12-5 to TRBJ2-7; possible D gene TRBD1, 5 bases. Germline CDR1 is LGHNT and CDR2 is FRNRAP. Between the trimmed V and J ends, which lost 1 base and 6 bases, there was a span of 10 bases. The CDR3 contains 13 residues. DNA of the CDR3: TGTGCTAGTGGTTTGGGCACAAGGGGCGAGCAGTACTTC. As protein: CASGLGTRGEQYF. Full variable domain (outside the CDR3, taken from reference TRBV12-5 and TRBJ2-7): DARVTQTPRHKVTEMGQEVTMRCQPILGHNTVFWYRQTMMQGLELLAYFRNRAPLDDSGMPKDRFSAEMPDATLATLKIQPSEPRDSAVYFCASGLGTRGEQYFGPGTRLTVT.

CDR3 sequence: CSALERADTQYF. In nucleotides, the CDR3 is TGCAGTGCCCTCGAGCGCGCAGATACGCAGTATTTT. The chain joins TRBV20-1 to TRBJ2-3, with no clear D. The germline CDR1 and CDR2 sequences are DFQATT and SNEGSKA (reference sequence). V shed 6 bases and J shed 4 bases, with 11 bases lying between them. The CDR3 consists of 12 residues.

This clonotype has just a few counts. The rearrangement joins TRBV4-1 to TRBJ1-4; TRBD1 might be the D (6 bases). The CDR3 loop spans 15 amino acids. V lost 0 bases to trimming and J lost 4 bases, with 9 bases between them. Germline V gene data show CDR1 as MGHRA and CDR2 as YSYEKL. The CDR3 loop reads CASSQDRTDNEKLFF. In DNA form, the CDR3 reads TGCGCCAGCAGCCAAGACCGGACAGATAATGAAAAACTGTTTTTT.

This clonotype was detected only a few times. This sequence joins TRBV20-1 and TRBJ2-7; TRBD1 matches at 9 bases. CDR3 length: 15 amino acids. The germline V gene encodes CDR1 DFQATT and CDR2 SNEGSKA (reference sequence). V was clipped by 1 base and J by 6 bases; unmatched bases: 10. The CDR3 reads CSARASEDRGGEQYF. The CDR3 bases are TGCAGTGCTAGAGCCTCAGAGGACAGGGGAGGCGAGCAGTACTTC.

This clonotype has only a few counts. DNA of the CDR3: TGTGCCAGCACACAGACTAGCGGGGAACAGTTCTTC. Translated: CASTQTSGEQFF. The rearrangement links TRBV2 to TRBJ2-1, with 11 bases lining up with TRBD2. V was clipped by 7 bases and J by 13 bases; unmatched bases: 6. From germline, CDR1 is SNHLY and CDR2 FYNNEI. This CDR3 spans 12 amino acids.

J is TRBJ2-1 and V is TRBV20-1; tentative D call: TRBD1 (6 bases). This CDR3 region has 14 residues. The V end lost 2 bases, the J end lost 13 bases, and 21 bases lay between the germline ends. CDR1 DFQATT and CDR2 SNEGSKA come from the germline V gene (reference sequence). DNA for the CDR3: TGCAGTGCTAGACCTCTCAGGGGCCAAGAGACCCAGTTCTTC. Protein: CSARPLRGQETQFF.

This clonotype was found a few times. J is TRBJ1-5 and V is TRBV5-1; possible D gene TRBD1, 5 bases. CDR1 is SGHRS, CDR2 YFSETQ, per germline. The CDR3 spans 14 residues. Trimming left V 4 bases short and J 7 bases short, with 15 bases between. Here the CDR3 reads CASSRDGGEQPQHF. The CDR3 nucleotides are TGCGCCAGCAGCCGGGACGGGGGAGAGCAGCCCCAGCATTTT. Full variable domain (outside the CDR3, taken from reference TRBV5-1 and TRBJ1-5): KAGVTQTPRYLIKTRGQQVTLSCSPISGHRSVSWYQQTPGQGLQFLFEYFSETQRNKGNFPGRFSGRQFSNSRSEMNVSTLELGDSALYLCASSRDGGEQPQHFGDGTRLSIL.